A single sample gave rise to the 31 T cell receptor beta chains below, sequenced in a study of T cell changes during pregnancy in multiple sclerosis. The data were produced by immunoSEQ multiplex PCR, yet TCRdb's version contains in-frame clones alone and is incomplete. The sample includes 39,000 or so clones, more than 85% of them seen just once. Here the sequenced sample was CD8+ T cells from peripheral blood mononuclear cells, taken after pregnancy. These TCRs come from a female donor with multiple sclerosis, enrolled in a pregnancy study.

The chain uses TRBV7-9 and TRBJ1-2; 8 nucleotides line up with TRBD1. CDR3 size: 16 residues. The germline V gene has CDR1 SEHNR and CDR2 FQNEAQ (reference sequence). V shed 5 bases, J shed 0 bases, and the junction held 8 bases outside the gene matches. The chain's CDR3 is CASSPGTGTTNYGYTF. CDR3 nucleotide sequence: TGTGCCAGCAGCCCCGGGACAGGAACAACTAACTATGGCTACACCTTC.

V is TRBV6-1 and J is TRBJ2-5; 10 nucleotides align to TRBD2. Germline values: CDR1 MNHNS, CDR2 SASEGT. V gave up 6 bases and J gave up 4 bases; unmatched junction bases: 8. The CDR3 length is 15 residues. The CDR3 DNA is TGTGCCAGCAGCCCCACTAGCGGGATAGGAGAGACCCAGTACTTC. It encodes CASSPTSGIGETQYF.

V usage is TRBV9 and J usage is TRBJ2-7; a possible D gene is TRBD2 (5 bases). This CDR3 comprises 15 residues. Trimming stripped 3 bases from V and 6 bases from J, with 19 bases between. Germline V gene data show CDR1 as SGDLS and CDR2 as YYNGEE. This CDR3 reads CASSAHPGETIEQYF. CDR3 nucleotide sequence: TGTGCCAGCAGCGCCCATCCCGGGGAGACCATCGAGCAGTACTTC.

The CDR3, as DNA: TGTGCCAGCAGGTCGACAGGGGGTGAGCAGTTCTTC. Translated, it gives CASRSTGGEQFF. The J gene is TRBJ2-1, the V gene TRBV5-6; 9 bases line up with TRBD1. Germline V gene lookup returns CDR1 SGHDT and CDR2 YYEEEE. Unmatched junction bases numbered 3, after V lost 5 bases and J lost 9 bases. This CDR3 contains 12 residues.

The rearrangement uses TRBV12-5 and TRBJ2-7; 7 nucleotides line up with TRBD1. Looked up from germline, CDR1 is LGHNT and CDR2 is FRNRAP. J gave up 2 bases and V 5 bases, and 6 bases lay outside the gene matches. This CDR3 has 14 residues. CDR3 sequence reads: CASGKGQPPYEQYF. The CDR3 DNA reads TGTGCTAGTGGTAAGGGACAGCCTCCCTACGAGCAGTACTTC.

This rearrangement joins TRBV30 to TRBJ2-5; TRBD1 agrees at 11 bases. The V segment lost 5 bases and the J segment 5 bases; nucleotides outside the gene matches: 7. The CDR3 has 14 residues. CDR1 GTSNPN and CDR2 SVGIG come from the germline V gene (reference sequence). The CDR3 spells CAWDRTGGLETQYF. CDR3 coding DNA: TGTGCCTGGGATAGGACAGGGGGCCTGGAGACCCAGTACTTC.

The CDR3 DNA reads as TGTGCCAGCGCCGGAGAAAGGTCGGGAAACACCATATATTTT. Its protein is CASAGERSGNTIYF. The rearrangement joins TRBV9 to TRBJ1-3; D remains unclear. Germline CDR1 SGDLS, CDR2 YYNGEE. CDR3 length equals 14 residues. The V end was cut by 7 bases, the J end by 4 bases, with 15 bases between.

This clone was counted once. The CDR3 region is CASSLTGGTNTGELFF. The DNA of the CDR3 is TGTGCCAGCAGCTTAACAGGGGGAACGAACACCGGGGAGCTGTTTTTT. The rearrangement joins TRBV7-3 to TRBJ2-2, with a possible D match to TRBD1 (6 bases). The ends were cut back, 0 bases at V and 0 bases at J, with 8 bases in the middle. The V gene's germline CDR1 is SGHTA and CDR2 FQGTGA. This CDR3 comprises 16 residues.

V gene TRBV7-9 combines with J gene TRBJ2-7; 9 positions match TRBD2. Germline-derived CDR1 and CDR2 are SEHNR and FQNEAQ (reference sequence). The CDR3 contains 16 residues. After removal of 1 base from V and 2 bases from J, the junction contained 6 bases not matched to a gene. In DNA form, the CDR3 reads TGTGCCAGCAGCTTAGAGGGGAGCGGGGGGACCTACGAGCAGTACTTC. Its translation is CASSLEGSGGTYEQYF.

This rearrangement joins TRBV9 to TRBJ2-1, with a possible D match to TRBD2 (6 bases). The CDR3 is 16 residues long. Between the trimmed V and J ends, which lost 3 bases and 3 bases, there was a span of 16 bases. Germline V gene lookup returns CDR1 SGDLS and CDR2 YYNGEE. CDR3 in amino acids: CASSASSGSGYNEQFF. The CDR3 region has the DNA TGTGCCAGCAGCGCTAGTAGCGGTAGCGGCTACAATGAGCAGTTCTTC.

This chain uses TRBV7-9 with TRBJ2-7, with D perhaps matching TRBD1 (6 bases). Deletions cut 4 bases from V and 2 bases from J, with 18 bases between. Germline CDR1 reads SEHNR; CDR2 reads FQNEAQ (reference sequence). The CDR3 has 16 amino acids. The CDR3: CASSWAFGTYAYEQYF. The CDR3, as DNA: TGTGCCAGCAGCTGGGCATTTGGGACATATGCCTACGAGCAGTACTTC.

The J gene is TRBJ2-1, the V gene TRBV5-4; D might be TRBD2 (7 bases). Germline CDR1 and CDR2: SGHNT and YYREEE (reference sequence). V dropped 2 bases and J dropped 6 bases, with 15 bases sitting between them. The CDR3 covers 15 residues. The CDR3 here is CASSLRGGVPNEQFF. The CDR3 nucleotides read TGTGCCAGCAGCTTAAGGGGGGGAGTTCCCAATGAGCAGTTCTTC. Using reference TRBV5-4 and TRBJ2-1 for the parts outside the CDR3, the full variable domain is ETGVTQSPTHLIKTRGQQVTLRCSSQSGHNTVSWYQQALGQGPQFIFQYYREEENGRGNFPPRFSGLQFPNYSSELNVNALELDDSALYLCASSLRGGVPNEQFFGPGTRLTVL.

V is TRBV27 and J is TRBJ1-6; unclear D gene. CDR1 and CDR2 from the germline V gene are MNHEY and SMNVEV (reference sequence). Trimming shortened V by 5 bases and J by 7 bases, and 15 bases separated the two germline ends. The CDR3 consists of 15 residues. For the CDR3, the DNA is TGTGCCAGCAGTCGACGTGCCTCGGAGAATTCACCCCTCCACTTT. Translation gives CASSRRASENSPLHF.

This rearrangement joins TRBV2 to TRBJ2-3; 10 bases agree with TRBD2. The V gene end was trimmed by 4 bases and the J gene end by 0 bases; junction bases not matched to a gene: 10. The CDR3 loop spans 18 amino acids. Germline CDR1 SNHLY, CDR2 FYNNEI. CDR3 DNA: TGTGCCAGCAGTGGGTCAGGACTAGCGGTTACTAGCACAGATACGCAGTATTTT. Translated: CASSGSGLAVTSTDTQYF. Supplemented by reference TRBV2 and TRBJ2-3, the full variable domain reads EPEVTQTPSHQVTQMGQEVILRCVPISNHLYFYWYRQILGQKVEFLVSFYNNEISEKSEIFDDQFSVERPDGSNFTLKIRSTKLEDSAMYFCASSGSGLAVTSTDTQYFGPGTRLTVL.

The rearrangement uses TRBV7-3 and TRBJ2-7; 7 bases match TRBD1. The CDR3 has 13 amino acids. The V segment lost 8 bases and the J segment 4 bases; nucleotides outside the gene matches: 8. Germline V lookup: CDR1 SGHTA, CDR2 FQGTGA. CDR3: CASAKGTAYEQYF. CDR3 DNA sequence: TGTGCCAGCGCCAAAGGGACAGCTTACGAGCAGTACTTC.

The chain employs TRBV7-9 and TRBJ2-2, with 11 bases identical to TRBD2. The J segment lost 0 bases and the V segment lost 5 bases, leaving 2 bases of the junction unmatched. This CDR3 contains 16 residues. Germline values: CDR1 SEHNR, CDR2 FQNEAQ (reference sequence). CDR3 sequence (DNA): TGTGCCAGCAGCGTTAGCGGGAGGGCGAACACCGGGGAGCTGTTTTTT. Translation gives CASSVSGRANTGELFF. Based on the CDR3 plus reference TRBV7-9 and TRBJ2-2, the full variable domain is DTGVSQNPRHKITKRGQNVTFRCDPISEHNRLYWYRQTLGQGPEFLTYFQNEAQLEKSRLLSDRFSAERPKGSFSTLEIQRTEQGDSAMYLCASSVSGRANTGELFFGEGSRLTVL.

This rearrangement joins TRBV19 to TRBJ2-2; D remains ambiguous. Germline lookup yields CDR1 LNHDA and CDR2 SQIVND (reference sequence). This CDR3 has 12 residues. V lost 11 bases and J 1 base, leaving 8 bases between the germline ends. This chain's CDR3 is CAGQLNTGELFF. The CDR3 DNA reads TGTGCCGGGCAGTTGAACACCGGGGAGCTGTTTTTT.

The chain employs TRBV9 and TRBJ2-3; 8 bases are a match to TRBD1. Germline assignment: CDR1 SGDLS and CDR2 YYNGEE. The CDR3 spans 16 residues. J gave up 0 bases and V 3 bases, and 6 bases lay outside the gene matches. The CDR3 sequence is CASSASTGASTDTQYF. The CDR3 DNA follows: TGTGCCAGCAGCGCATCGACAGGGGCTAGCACAGATACGCAGTATTTT.

DNA for the CDR3: TGTGCCAGCAGCCAAGTATATGGGGCGGGGGAGCAGTTCTTC. Protein sequence: CASSQVYGAGEQFF. This chain links TRBV14 with TRBJ2-1; TRBD2 might be the D (6 bases). The CDR3 has 14 amino acids. Between the trimmed V and J ends, which lost 1 base and 10 bases, there was a span of 14 bases. CDR1 is SGHDN and CDR2 is FVKESK in the germline V gene.

The gene calls are TRBV5-1 and TRBJ1-4; 9 bases are a match to TRBD1. Germline CDR1 SGHRS, CDR2 YFSETQ. The V gene end was trimmed by 3 bases and the J gene end by 7 bases; junction bases not matched to a gene: 7. The CDR3 has 15 amino acids. CDR3 region: CASSSQGAVGEKLFF. In nucleotides, the CDR3 is TGCGCCAGCAGCTCACAGGGGGCTGTTGGTGAAAAACTGTTTTTT.

The chain couples TRBV5-1 to TRBJ1-2; possibly TRBD1 for D (6 bases). V shed 7 bases and J shed 4 bases, with 11 bases lying between them. This CDR3 is built from 12 residues. From germline, CDR1 is SGHRS and CDR2 YFSETQ. The CDR3 sequence is CASSSDSYGYTF. The CDR3 DNA reads as TGCGCCAGCTCCTCGGACAGCTATGGCTACACCTTC.

This chain uses TRBV19 with TRBJ2-7; weak D call: TRBD1 (6 bases). Germline CDR1 is LNHDA and CDR2 is SQIVND (reference sequence). Between the trimmed V and J ends, which lost 4 bases and 4 bases, there was a span of 20 bases. The CDR3 covers 16 residues. The CDR3 loop is CASSKAGRDTIYEQYF. The CDR3 DNA follows: TGTGCCAGTAGTAAGGCCGGCCGGGACACGATATACGAGCAGTACTTC. Filled out from reference TRBV19 and TRBJ2-7, the complete variable domain reads DGGITQSPKYLFRKEGQNVTLSCEQNLNHDAMYWYRQDPGQGLRLIYYSQIVNDFQKGDIAEGYSVSREKKESFPLTVTSAQKNPTAFYLCASSKAGRDTIYEQYFGPGTRLTVT.

This chain links TRBV9 with TRBJ2-3, with 7 bases that match TRBD2. This CDR3 contains 15 residues. V was pared by 1 base and J by 1 base, with 3 bases of the junction left unmatched. In germline, CDR1 is SGDLS, CDR2 YYNGEE. CDR3 amino acids: CASSVNAGGTDTQYF. CDR3 bases: TGTGCCAGCAGCGTAAACGCGGGGGGCACAGATACGCAGTATTTT.

This clone was counted a single time. The chain couples TRBV6-4 to TRBJ2-7; 9 nucleotides line up with TRBD1. This CDR3 is built from 17 residues. After removal of 4 bases from V and 5 bases from J, the junction contained 15 bases not matched to a gene. Germline-derived CDR1 and CDR2 are MRHNA and SNTAGT. As DNA, the CDR3 is TGTGCCAGCAGTGGAAGGGGGGCCCGGGACAGGGTCGACGAGCAGTACTTC. Translating gives CASSGRGARDRVDEQYF.

In its sample, this clone was seen once. V usage is TRBV6-5 and J usage is TRBJ1-3; unclear D gene. The germline V gene has CDR1 MNHEY and CDR2 SVGAGI. V was clipped by 7 bases and J by 0 bases, with 10 bases between them. The length of the CDR3 is 14 residues. As DNA, the CDR3 is TGTGCCAGCATCGCCACTGGCTCTGGAAACACCATATATTTT. The encoded protein is CASIATGSGNTIYF.

This chain connects TRBV27 to TRBJ2-7; no firm D call. Trimming took off 2 bases at V and 2 bases at J, with 10 bases between the two ends. Germline V gene lookup returns CDR1 MNHEY and CDR2 SMNVEV (reference sequence). The CDR3 is 14 residues long. The CDR3 sequence: CASSLQASAYEQYF. As DNA, the CDR3 is TGTGCCAGCAGTTTACAAGCCAGCGCCTACGAGCAGTACTTC.

The rearrangement joins TRBV5-1 to TRBJ2-7; 11 bases map to TRBD2. V dropped 1 base and J dropped 0; count of bases not matched to a gene: 3. Germline loops: CDR1 SGHRS, CDR2 YFSETQ. The CDR3 consists of 16 residues. The CDR3 protein is CASSLPSGGSSYEQYF. The CDR3 bases are TGCGCCAGCAGCTTGCCTAGCGGGGGGAGCTCCTACGAGCAGTACTTC.

The rearrangement joins TRBV10-2 to TRBJ2-2, with 7 bases fitting TRBD1. There are 14 residues in the CDR3. The V and J ends lost 7 bases and 0 bases, in that order; junction bases with no gene match: 2. Per the germline V gene, CDR1 is WSHSY and CDR2 is SAAADI. Here the CDR3 reads CASKDRSNTGELFF. The CDR3 DNA sequence: TGCGCCAGCAAGGACAGGTCGAACACCGGGGAGCTGTTTTTT.

V gene TRBV9 combines with J gene TRBJ2-1, with 10 positions matching TRBD2. From germline, CDR1 is SGDLS and CDR2 YYNGEE. V lost 2 bases, J lost 5 bases, and 1 base stayed unmatched. This CDR3 spans 14 amino acids. The CDR3 sequence is CASSVTSGNNEQFF. CDR3 nucleotides: TGTGCCAGCAGCGTTACTAGCGGGAACAATGAGCAGTTCTTC. Full variable domain (rest looked up from reference TRBV9 and TRBJ2-1): DSGVTQTPKHLITATGQRVTLRCSPRSGDLSVYWYQQSLDQGLQFLIQYYNGEERAKGNILERFSAQQFPDLHSELNLSSLELGDSALYFCASSVTSGNNEQFFGPGTRLTVL.

This chain joins TRBV30 and TRBJ2-2; D ambiguous. This CDR3 spans 14 amino acids. V shed 1 base and J shed 3 bases, with 9 bases lying between them. CDR1 GTSNPN and CDR2 SVGIG come from the germline V gene (reference sequence). CDR3 nucleotide sequence: TGTGCCTGGAGTGATAAGCCGTACACCGGGGAGCTGTTTTTT. This gives the protein CAWSDKPYTGELFF.

The chain couples TRBV2 to TRBJ2-2, with D perhaps TRBD1 (6 bases). Looked up from germline, CDR1 is SNHLY and CDR2 is FYNNEI. The germline V and J ends were trimmed by 7 bases and 6 bases, with 18 bases remaining between them. This CDR3 is 15 amino acids long. The CDR3 sequence: CASTGVSGAAGELFF. CDR3 nucleotide sequence: TGTGCCAGCACCGGTGTGTCAGGGGCGGCCGGGGAGCTGTTTTTT. The full variable domain, with the rest looked up from reference TRBV2 and TRBJ2-2, is EPEVTQTPSHQVTQMGQEVILRCVPISNHLYFYWYRQILGQKVEFLVSFYNNEISEKSEIFDDQFSVERPDGSNFTLKIRSTKLEDSAMYFCASTGVSGAAGELFFGEGSRLTVL.